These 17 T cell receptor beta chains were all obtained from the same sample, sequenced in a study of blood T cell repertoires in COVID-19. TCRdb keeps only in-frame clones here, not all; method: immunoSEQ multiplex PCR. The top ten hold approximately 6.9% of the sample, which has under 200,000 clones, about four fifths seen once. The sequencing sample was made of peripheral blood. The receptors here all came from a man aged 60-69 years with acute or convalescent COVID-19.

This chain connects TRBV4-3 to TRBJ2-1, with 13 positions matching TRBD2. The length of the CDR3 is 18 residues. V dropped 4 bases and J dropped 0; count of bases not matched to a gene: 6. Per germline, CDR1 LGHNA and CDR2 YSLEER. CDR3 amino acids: CASSPGLAGSSSYNEQFF. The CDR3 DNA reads TGCGCCAGCAGCCCGGGACTAGCGGGGTCGAGCTCCTACAATGAGCAGTTCTTC.

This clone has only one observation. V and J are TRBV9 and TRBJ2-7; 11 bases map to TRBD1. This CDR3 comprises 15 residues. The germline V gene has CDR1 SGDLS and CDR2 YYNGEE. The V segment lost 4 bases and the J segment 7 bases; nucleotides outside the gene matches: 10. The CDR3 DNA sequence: TGTGCCAGCAGCACCTCCGCGGGGGACAGGGGGGAGCAGTACTTC. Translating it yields CASSTSAGDRGEQYF.

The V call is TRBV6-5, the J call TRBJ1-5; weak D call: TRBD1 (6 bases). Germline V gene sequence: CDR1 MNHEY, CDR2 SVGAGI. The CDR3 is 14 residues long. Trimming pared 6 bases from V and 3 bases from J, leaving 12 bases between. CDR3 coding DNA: TGTGCCAGCAGAAACGGACAGTCCAATCAGCCCCAGCATTTT. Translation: CASRNGQSNQPQHF.

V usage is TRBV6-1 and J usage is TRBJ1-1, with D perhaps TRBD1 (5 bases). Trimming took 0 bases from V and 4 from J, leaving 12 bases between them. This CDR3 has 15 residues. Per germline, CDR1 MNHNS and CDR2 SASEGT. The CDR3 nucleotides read TGTGCCAGCAGTGAAGCGACTGGGGGAGGCACTGAAGCTTTCTTT. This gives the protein CASSEATGGGTEAFF.

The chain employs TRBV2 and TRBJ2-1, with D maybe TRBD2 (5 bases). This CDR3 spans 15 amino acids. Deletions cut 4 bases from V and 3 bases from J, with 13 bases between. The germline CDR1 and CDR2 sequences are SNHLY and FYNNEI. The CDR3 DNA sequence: TGTGCCAGCAGTGTGCCTAGCAGCAACTACAATGAGCAGTTCTTC. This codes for CASSVPSSNYNEQFF.

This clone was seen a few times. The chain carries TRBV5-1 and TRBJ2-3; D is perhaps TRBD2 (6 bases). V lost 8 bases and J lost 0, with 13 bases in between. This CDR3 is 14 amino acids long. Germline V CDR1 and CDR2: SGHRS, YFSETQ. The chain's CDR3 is CASVRGGSTDTQYF. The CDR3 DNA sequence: TGCGCCAGTGTGCGGGGAGGAAGCACAGATACGCAGTATTTT. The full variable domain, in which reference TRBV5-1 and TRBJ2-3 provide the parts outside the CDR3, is KAGVTQTPRYLIKTRGQQVTLSCSPISGHRSVSWYQQTPGQGLQFLFEYFSETQRNKGNFPGRFSGRQFSNSRSEMNVSTLELGDSALYLCASVRGGSTDTQYFGPGTRLTVL.

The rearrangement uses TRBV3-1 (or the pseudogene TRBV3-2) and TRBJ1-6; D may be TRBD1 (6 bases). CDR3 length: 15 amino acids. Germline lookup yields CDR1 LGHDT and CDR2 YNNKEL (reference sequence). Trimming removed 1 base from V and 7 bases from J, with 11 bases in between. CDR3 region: CASSQGWGPNSPLHF. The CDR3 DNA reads TGTGCCAGCAGCCAAGGCTGGGGGCCCAATTCACCCCTCCACTTT.

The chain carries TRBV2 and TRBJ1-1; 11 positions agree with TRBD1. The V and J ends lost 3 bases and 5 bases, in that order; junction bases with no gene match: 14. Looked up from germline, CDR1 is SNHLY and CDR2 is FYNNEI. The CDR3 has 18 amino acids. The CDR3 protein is CASSDQRTGGAGRTEAFF. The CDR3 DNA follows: TGTGCCAGCAGTGATCAACGGACAGGGGGCGCGGGGAGAACTGAAGCTTTCTTT.

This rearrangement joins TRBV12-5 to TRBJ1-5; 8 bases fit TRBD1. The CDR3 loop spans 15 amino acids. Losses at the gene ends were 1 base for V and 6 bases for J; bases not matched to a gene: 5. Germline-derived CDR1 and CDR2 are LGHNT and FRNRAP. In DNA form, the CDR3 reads TGTGCTAGTGGTTTGGGACAGGGGAGAGGTCAGCCCCAGCATTTT. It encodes CASGLGQGRGQPQHF.

The chain's CDR3 is CASSRGSYEQYF. DNA of the CDR3: TGTGCCAGCAGTCGAGGGTCCTACGAGCAGTACTTC. The J gene is TRBJ2-7, the V gene TRBV27, with D possibly matching TRBD2 (5 bases). Germline lookup yields CDR1 MNHEY and CDR2 SMNVEV (reference sequence). The CDR3 sequence is 12 residues long. Trimming removed 5 bases from V and 1 base from J, with 6 bases in between.

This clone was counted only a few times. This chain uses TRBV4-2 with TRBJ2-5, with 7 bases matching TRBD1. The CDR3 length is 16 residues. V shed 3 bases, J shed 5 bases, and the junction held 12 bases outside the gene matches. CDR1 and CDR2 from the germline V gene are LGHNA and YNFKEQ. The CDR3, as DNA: TGTGCCAGCAGCCATGAGCCGGGACAGTGGGGGGAGACCCAGTACTTC. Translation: CASSHEPGQWGETQYF.

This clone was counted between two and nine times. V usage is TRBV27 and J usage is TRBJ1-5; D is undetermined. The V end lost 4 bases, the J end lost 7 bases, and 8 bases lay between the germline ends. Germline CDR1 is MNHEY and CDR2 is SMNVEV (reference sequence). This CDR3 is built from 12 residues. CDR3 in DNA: TGTGCCAGCAGTTCCCCCCAACAGCCCCAGCATTTT. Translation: CASSSPQQPQHF.

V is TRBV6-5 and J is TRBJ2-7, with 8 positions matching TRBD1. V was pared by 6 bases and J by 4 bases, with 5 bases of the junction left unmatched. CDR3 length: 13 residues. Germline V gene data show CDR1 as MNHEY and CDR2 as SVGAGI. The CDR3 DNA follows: TGTGCCAGCAGGTCAGGGGGCCCGTACGAGCAGTACTTC. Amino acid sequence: CASRSGGPYEQYF.

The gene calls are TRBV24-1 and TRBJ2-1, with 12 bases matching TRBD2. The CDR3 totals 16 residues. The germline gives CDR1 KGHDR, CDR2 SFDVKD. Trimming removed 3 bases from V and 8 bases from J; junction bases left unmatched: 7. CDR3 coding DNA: TGTGCCACCAGTGATCGACTAGCGGGAGATCCCTATGAGCAGTTCTTC. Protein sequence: CATSDRLAGDPYEQFF.

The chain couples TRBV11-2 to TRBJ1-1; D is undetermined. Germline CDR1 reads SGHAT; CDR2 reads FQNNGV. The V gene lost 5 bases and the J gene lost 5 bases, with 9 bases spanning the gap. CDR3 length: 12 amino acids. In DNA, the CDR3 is TGTGCCAGCAGCATACGGGTAACTGAAGCTTTCTTT. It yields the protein CASSIRVTEAFF.

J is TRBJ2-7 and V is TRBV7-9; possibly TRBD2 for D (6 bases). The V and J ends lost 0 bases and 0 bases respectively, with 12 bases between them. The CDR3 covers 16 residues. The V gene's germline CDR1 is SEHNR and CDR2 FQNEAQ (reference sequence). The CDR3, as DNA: TGTGCCAGCAGCTTAGCAGGCGGGATCGCCTCCTACGAGCAGTACTTC. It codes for CASSLAGGIASYEQYF.

The CDR3 DNA is TGTGCCAGCAGGGTGCGGGGGGCTGCTTACGAGCAGTACTTC. Translated, it gives CASRVRGAAYEQYF. This chain uses TRBV2 with TRBJ2-7; TRBD2 agrees at 8 bases. J was trimmed by 4 bases and V by 6 bases; bases with no gene match: 8. The CDR3 length is 14 residues. The V gene's germline CDR1 is SNHLY and CDR2 FYNNEI.